The clone carrying this T cell receptor (beta chain) was observed many times. These data originate in a study of T cells in Graves' hyperthyroidism and ophthalmopathy. The TCR beta CDR3 regions underwent amplification using RNA transcripts as the source. HTBI primers were employed in a first-round RT-PCR of the TCR CDR3. TCRdb fed the multiplex PCR reads into MiXCR, producing one record per CDR3 protein. The data hold 400,000 or so distinct CDR3 sequences, with around 15% observed a single time. The CDR3 loop spans 14 amino acids. Germline V CDR1 and CDR2: ENHRY, SYGVKD. J was trimmed by 5 bases and V by 8 bases; bases with no gene match: 8.

The sequencing sample was made of blood. This sequence originates from a woman aged 60-75 years with Graves' ophthalmopathy. V and J are TRBV10-3 and TRBJ1-1, with 10 positions matching TRBD1. CDR3 bases: TGTGCCATCCTTGCAAGGGACAGGGGAACTGAAGCTTTCTTT. This translates into CAILARDRGTEAFF.